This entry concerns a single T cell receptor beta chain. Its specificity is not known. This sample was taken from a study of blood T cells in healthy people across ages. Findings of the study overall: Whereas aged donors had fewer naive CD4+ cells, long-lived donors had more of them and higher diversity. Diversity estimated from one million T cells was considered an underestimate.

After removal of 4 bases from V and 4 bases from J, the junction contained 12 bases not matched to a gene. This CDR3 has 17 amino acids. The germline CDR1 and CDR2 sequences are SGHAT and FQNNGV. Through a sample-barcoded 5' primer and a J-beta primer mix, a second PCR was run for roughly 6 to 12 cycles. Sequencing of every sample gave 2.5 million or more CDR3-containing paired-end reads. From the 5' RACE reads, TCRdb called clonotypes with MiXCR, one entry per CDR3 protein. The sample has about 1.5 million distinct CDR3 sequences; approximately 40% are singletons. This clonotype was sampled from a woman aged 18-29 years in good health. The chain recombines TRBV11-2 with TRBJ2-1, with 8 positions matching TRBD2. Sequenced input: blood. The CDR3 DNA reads TGTGCCAGCAGCTCCCAGACTAGCGTGGGATTTTACAATGAGCAGTTCTTC. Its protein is CASSSQTSVGFYNEQFF.